The source of this TCR beta chain is a study of blood T cells in healthy people across ages. PCR was performed a second time for roughly 7 to 12 cycles using a sample-barcoded 5' primer and a J-beta primer mix. MiXCR, run by TCRdb on the 5' RACE reads, gives a single entry per CDR3 protein. The table records approximately 1,000,000 distinct CDR3 sequences, 40% to 50% of them present only once. This clonotype was seen ten or more times. The antigen is unknown. Study-wide results and limits: Unsorted PBMC input precluded a conclusive naive versus antigen-experienced comparison.

The germline V gene has CDR1 SQVTM and CDR2 ANQGSEA. This CDR3 has 13 amino acids. Source material: blood. The sequence was obtained from a woman aged 55-70 years in good health. The chain has TRBV29-1 and TRBJ2-5, with 10 bases lining up with TRBD2. Matching the DNA end better, TRBJ2-7 makes the J call doubtful. The CDR3 loop reads CSVVAGGLDEQYF. As DNA, the CDR3 is TGCAGCGTTGTAGCGGGAGGTCTAGACGAGCAGTACTTC.